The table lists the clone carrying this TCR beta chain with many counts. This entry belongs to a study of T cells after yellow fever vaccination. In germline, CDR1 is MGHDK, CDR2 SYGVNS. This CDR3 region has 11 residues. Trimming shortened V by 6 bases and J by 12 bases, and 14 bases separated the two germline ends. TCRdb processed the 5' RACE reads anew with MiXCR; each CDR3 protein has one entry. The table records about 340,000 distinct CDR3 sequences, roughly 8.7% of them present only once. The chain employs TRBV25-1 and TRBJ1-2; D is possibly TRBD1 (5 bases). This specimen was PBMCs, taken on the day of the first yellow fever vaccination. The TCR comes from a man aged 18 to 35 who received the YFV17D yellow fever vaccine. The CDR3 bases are TGTGCCAGCAGACGGGCGGGGCCCCACACCTTC. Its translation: CASRRAGPHTF.